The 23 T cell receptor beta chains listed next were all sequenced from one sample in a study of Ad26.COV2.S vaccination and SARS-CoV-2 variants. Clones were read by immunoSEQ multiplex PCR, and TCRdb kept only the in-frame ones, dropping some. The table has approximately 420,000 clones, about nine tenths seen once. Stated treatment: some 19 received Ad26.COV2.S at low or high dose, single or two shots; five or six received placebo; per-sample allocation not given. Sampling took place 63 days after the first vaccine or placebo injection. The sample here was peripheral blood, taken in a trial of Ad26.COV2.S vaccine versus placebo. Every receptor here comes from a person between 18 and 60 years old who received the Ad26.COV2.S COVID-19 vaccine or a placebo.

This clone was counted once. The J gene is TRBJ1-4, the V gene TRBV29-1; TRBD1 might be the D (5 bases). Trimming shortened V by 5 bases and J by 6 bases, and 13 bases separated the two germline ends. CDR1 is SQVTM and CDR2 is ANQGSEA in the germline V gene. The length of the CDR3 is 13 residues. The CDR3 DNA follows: TGCAGCGTTTCGGGGGGAGGAGATGAAAAACTGTTTTTT. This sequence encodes CSVSGGGDEKLFF.

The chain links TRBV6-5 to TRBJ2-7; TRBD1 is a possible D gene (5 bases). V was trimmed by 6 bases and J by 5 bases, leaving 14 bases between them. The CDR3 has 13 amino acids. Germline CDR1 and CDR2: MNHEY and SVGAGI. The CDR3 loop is CASRKDTTNEQYF. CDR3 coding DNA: TGTGCCAGCAGAAAGGACACAACGAACGAGCAGTACTTC.

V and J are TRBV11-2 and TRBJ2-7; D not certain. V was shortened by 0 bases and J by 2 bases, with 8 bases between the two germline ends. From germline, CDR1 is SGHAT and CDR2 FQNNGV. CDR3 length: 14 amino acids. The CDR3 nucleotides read TGTGCCAGCAGCTTAGACGTCGGAACCTACGAGCAGTACTTC. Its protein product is CASSLDVGTYEQYF. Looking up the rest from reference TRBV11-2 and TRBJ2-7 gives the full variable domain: EAGVAQSPRYKIIEKRQSVAFWCNPISGHATLYWYQQILGQGPKLLIQFQNNGVVDDSQLPKDRFSAERLKGVDSTLKIQPAKLEDSAVYLCASSLDVGTYEQYFGPGTRLTVT.

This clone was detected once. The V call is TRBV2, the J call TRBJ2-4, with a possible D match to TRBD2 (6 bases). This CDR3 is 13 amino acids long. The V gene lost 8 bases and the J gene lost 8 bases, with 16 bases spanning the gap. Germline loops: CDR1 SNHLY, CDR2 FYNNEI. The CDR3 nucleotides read TGTGCCAGCGGGGCAAATTGGAGGGACATTCAGTACTTC. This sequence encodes CASGANWRDIQYF.

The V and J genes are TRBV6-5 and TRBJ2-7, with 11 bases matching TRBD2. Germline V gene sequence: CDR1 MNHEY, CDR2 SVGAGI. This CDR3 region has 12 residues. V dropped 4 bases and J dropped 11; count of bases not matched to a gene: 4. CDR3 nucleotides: TGTGCCAGCAGTTCAGGGACTAGCGGAAAGTACTTC. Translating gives CASSSGTSGKYF.

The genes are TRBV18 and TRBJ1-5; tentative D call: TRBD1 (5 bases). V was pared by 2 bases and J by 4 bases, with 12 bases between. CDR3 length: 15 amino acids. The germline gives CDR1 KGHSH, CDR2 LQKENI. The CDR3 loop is CASSPRDPGNQPQHF. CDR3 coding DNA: TGTGCCAGCTCACCAAGGGACCCGGGTAATCAGCCCCAGCATTTT.

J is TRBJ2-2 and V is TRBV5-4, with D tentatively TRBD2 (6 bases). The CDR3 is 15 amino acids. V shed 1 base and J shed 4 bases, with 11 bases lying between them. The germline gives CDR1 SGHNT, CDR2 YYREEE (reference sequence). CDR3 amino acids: CASSLQPGLTGELFF. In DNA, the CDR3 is TGTGCCAGCAGCTTGCAGCCGGGACTCACCGGGGAGCTGTTTTTT. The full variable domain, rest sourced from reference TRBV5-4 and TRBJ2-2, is ETGVTQSPTHLIKTRGQQVTLRCSSQSGHNTVSWYQQALGQGPQFIFQYYREEENGRGNFPPRFSGLQFPNYSSELNVNALELDDSALYLCASSLQPGLTGELFFGEGSRLTVL.

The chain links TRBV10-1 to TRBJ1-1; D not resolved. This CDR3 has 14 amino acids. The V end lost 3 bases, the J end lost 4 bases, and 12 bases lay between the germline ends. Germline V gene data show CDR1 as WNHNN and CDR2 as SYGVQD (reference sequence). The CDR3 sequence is CASSDRGRLTEAFF. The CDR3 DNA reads TGCGCCAGCAGTGATCGGGGTCGCCTCACTGAAGCTTTCTTT.

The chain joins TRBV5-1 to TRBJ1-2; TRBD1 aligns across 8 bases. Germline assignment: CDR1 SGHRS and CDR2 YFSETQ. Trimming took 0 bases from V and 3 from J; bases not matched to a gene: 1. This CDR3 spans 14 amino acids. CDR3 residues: CASSLGTGYYGYTF. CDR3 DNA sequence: TGCGCCAGCAGCTTGGGGACAGGGTACTATGGCTACACCTTC.

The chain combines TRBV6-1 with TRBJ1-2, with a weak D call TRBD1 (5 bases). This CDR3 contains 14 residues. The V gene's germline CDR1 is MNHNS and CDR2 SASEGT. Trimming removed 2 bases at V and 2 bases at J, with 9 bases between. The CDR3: CASSETGPNYGYTF. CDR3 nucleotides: TGTGCCAGCAGTGAAACAGGACCCAACTATGGCTACACCTTC.

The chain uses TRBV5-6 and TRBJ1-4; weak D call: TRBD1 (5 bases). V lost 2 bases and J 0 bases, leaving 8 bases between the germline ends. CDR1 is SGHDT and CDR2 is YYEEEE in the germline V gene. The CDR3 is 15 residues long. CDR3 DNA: TGTGCCAGCAGCTTCCTAGGGGCAACTAATGAAAAACTGTTTTTT. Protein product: CASSFLGATNEKLFF.

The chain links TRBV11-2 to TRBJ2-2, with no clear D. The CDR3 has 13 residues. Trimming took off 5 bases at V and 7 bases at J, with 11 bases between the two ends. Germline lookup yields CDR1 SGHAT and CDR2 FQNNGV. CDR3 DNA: TGTGCCAGCAGCCCTCCCCGTGTCGGGGAGCTGTTTTTT. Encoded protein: CASSPPRVGELFF. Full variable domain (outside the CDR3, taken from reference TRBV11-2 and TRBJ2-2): EAGVAQSPRYKIIEKRQSVAFWCNPISGHATLYWYQQILGQGPKLLIQFQNNGVVDDSQLPKDRFSAERLKGVDSTLKIQPAKLEDSAVYLCASSPPRVGELFFGEGSRLTVL.

Here the CDR3 reads CASSAQGGVDEQFF. The CDR3 DNA sequence: TGTGCCAGCAGCGCACAGGGCGGAGTTGATGAGCAGTTCTTC. The chain combines TRBV7-9 with TRBJ2-1; D may be TRBD1 (6 bases). The V gene lost 5 bases and the J gene lost 8 bases, with 16 bases spanning the gap. CDR3 length equals 14 residues. The germline gives CDR1 SEHNR, CDR2 FQNEAQ (reference sequence).

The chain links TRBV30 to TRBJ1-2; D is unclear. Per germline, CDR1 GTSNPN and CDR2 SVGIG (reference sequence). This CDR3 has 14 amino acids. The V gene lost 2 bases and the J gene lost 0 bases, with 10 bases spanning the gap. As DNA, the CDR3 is TGTGCCTGGAGTAAACTCGGGGCTAACTATGGCTACACCTTC. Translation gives CAWSKLGANYGYTF.

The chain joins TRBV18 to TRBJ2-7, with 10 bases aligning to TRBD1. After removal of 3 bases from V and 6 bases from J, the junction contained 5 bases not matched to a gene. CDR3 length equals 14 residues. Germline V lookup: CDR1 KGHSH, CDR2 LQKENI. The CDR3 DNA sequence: TGTGCCAGCTCACCGGGACAGGGGAACGTCGAGCAGTACTTC. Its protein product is CASSPGQGNVEQYF.

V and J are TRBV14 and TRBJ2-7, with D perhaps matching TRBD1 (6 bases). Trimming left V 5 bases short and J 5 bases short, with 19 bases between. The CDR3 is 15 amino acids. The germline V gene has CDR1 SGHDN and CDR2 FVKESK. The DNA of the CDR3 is TGTGCCAGCAGCTCCCTCCCGGGACCAGGGGACGAGCAGTACTTC. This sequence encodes CASSSLPGPGDEQYF.

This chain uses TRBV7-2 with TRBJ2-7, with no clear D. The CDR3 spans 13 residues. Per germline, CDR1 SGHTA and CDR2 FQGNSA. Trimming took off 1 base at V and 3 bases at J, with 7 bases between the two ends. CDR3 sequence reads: CASSLETNYEQYF. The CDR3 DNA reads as TGTGCCAGCAGCTTAGAAACAAACTACGAGCAGTACTTC.

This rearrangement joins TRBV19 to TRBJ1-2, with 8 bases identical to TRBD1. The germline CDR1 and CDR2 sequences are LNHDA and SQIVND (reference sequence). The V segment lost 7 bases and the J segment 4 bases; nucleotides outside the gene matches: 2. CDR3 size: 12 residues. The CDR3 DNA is TGTGCCAGTACGGACAGGGCCTATGGCTACACCTTC. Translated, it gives CASTDRAYGYTF.

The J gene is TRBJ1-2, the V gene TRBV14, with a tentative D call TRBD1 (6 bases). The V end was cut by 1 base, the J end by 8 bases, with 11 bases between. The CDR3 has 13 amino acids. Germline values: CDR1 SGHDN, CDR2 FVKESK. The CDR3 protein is CASSQVWGAGYTF. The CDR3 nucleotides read TGTGCCAGCAGCCAAGTATGGGGGGCCGGCTACACCTTC.

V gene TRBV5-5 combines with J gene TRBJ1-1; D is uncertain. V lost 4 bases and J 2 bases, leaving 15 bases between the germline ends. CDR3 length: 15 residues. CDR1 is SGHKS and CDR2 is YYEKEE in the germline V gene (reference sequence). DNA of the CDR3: TGTGCCAGCAGCCCAATCCCCTCCATCAACACTGAAGCTTTCTTT. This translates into CASSPIPSINTEAFF.

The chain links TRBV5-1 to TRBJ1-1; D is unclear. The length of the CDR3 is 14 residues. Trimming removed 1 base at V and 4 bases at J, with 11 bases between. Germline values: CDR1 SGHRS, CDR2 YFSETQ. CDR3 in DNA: TGCGCCAGCAGCTTGCAGGTCTCGGGCACTGAAGCTTTCTTT. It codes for CASSLQVSGTEAFF.

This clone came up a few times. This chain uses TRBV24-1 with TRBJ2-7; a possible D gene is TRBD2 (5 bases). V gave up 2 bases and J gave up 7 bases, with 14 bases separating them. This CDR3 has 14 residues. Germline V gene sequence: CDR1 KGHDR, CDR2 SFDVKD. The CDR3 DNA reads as TGTGCCACCAGTGATTCTGGAGGTCGAGGGGAGCAGTACTTC. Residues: CATSDSGGRGEQYF.

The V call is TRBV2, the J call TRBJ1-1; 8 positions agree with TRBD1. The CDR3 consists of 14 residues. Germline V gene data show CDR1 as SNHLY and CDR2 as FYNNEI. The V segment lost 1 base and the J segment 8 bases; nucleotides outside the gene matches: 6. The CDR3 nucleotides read TGTGCCAGCAGTGAAGAGGCCCAGGGGGCGGAAGCTTTCTTT. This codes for CASSEEAQGAEAFF.